These 21 T cell receptor beta chains share one sample of origin, sequenced in a study of T cell responses to AZD1222 COVID-19 vaccine. Only in-frame clones appear in the TCRdb table, and some are missing; sequencing was by immunoSEQ multiplex PCR. The profile shows about 120,000 clones, approximately 90% of them singletons. The starting material was peripheral blood, obtained on day 0 of AZD1222 vaccination. The receptors shown here come from an adult in good health.

This clone was counted once. The V gene is TRBV6-5, the J gene TRBJ2-1; 8 positions match TRBD1. CDR1 is MNHEY and CDR2 is SVGAGI in the germline V gene. The CDR3 has 15 amino acids. With 7 bases clipped from V and 0 bases from J, the junction kept 5 bases outside the gene matches. The CDR3 DNA follows: TGTGCCAGCATTCCGGACAGGGCCTCCTACAATGAGCAGTTCTTC. Its protein is CASIPDRASYNEQFF.

V and J are TRBV6-5 and TRBJ2-7; 12 bases are a match to TRBD2. V lost 6 bases and J lost 9; bases outside the gene matches: 12. The germline CDR1 and CDR2 sequences are MNHEY and SVGAGI. This CDR3 has 15 amino acids. For the CDR3, the DNA is TGTGCCAGCAGCTACACCAGACTAGCGGGAGTAGCGCAGTACTTC. This sequence encodes CASSYTRLAGVAQYF.

The V call is TRBV6-6, the J call TRBJ2-3, with 10 nucleotides matching TRBD2. This CDR3 has 14 amino acids. Losses at the gene ends were 6 bases for V and 5 bases for J; bases not matched to a gene: 5. In germline, CDR1 is MNHNY, CDR2 SVGAGI (reference sequence). The CDR3 protein is CASRTAGGQDTQYF. The CDR3 region has the DNA TGTGCCAGCAGGACAGCGGGAGGGCAAGATACGCAGTATTTT.

The J gene is TRBJ2-2, the V gene TRBV4-2, with 10 nucleotides matching TRBD2. The CDR3 consists of 15 residues. Germline CDR1 is LGHNA and CDR2 is YNFKEQ. The J segment lost 6 bases and the V segment lost 2 bases, leaving 3 bases of the junction unmatched. This chain's CDR3 is CASSQLAGESGELFF. The CDR3 bases are TGTGCCAGCAGCCAACTAGCGGGAGAATCCGGGGAGCTGTTTTTT.

This clone was recorded once. The chain uses TRBV5-1 and TRBJ1-1; TRBD1 aligns across 11 bases. The CDR3 contains 17 residues. The V segment lost 3 bases and the J segment 2 bases; nucleotides outside the gene matches: 9. Germline lookup yields CDR1 SGHRS and CDR2 YFSETQ. Here the CDR3 DNA reads TGCGCCAGCAGCTCACCTAGGACAGGGGGCTCTAACACTGAAGCTTTCTTT. Translation gives CASSSPRTGGSNTEAFF.

This chain joins TRBV6-5 and TRBJ1-1; the D gene is possibly TRBD1 (5 bases). From germline, CDR1 is MNHEY and CDR2 SVGAGI. There are 14 residues in the CDR3. Trimming removed 6 bases at V and 6 bases at J, with 17 bases between. CDR3 loop: CASRADGGTAEAFF. DNA of the CDR3: TGTGCCAGCAGGGCCGACGGGGGTACTGCTGAAGCTTTCTTT.

This sequence joins TRBV2 and TRBJ2-1, with 7 bases lining up with TRBD2. The CDR3 extends over 12 amino acids. The V gene's germline CDR1 is SNHLY and CDR2 FYNNEI. Trimming at V came to 6 bases and at J to 5 bases, leaving 1 base not matched to a gene. CDR3 sequence (DNA): TGTGCCAGCAGGGGAGGGAACAATGAGCAGTTCTTC. Translated, it gives CASRGGNNEQFF.

This clone has just a few counts. The chain links TRBV6-1 to TRBJ1-2; TRBD1 is a possible D gene (5 bases). This CDR3 is built from 15 residues. CDR1 MNHNS and CDR2 SASEGT come from the germline V gene. Trimming removed 2 bases from V and 0 bases from J, with 10 bases in between. The CDR3 here is CASSERGDSNYGYTF. The CDR3 DNA reads TGTGCCAGCAGTGAACGAGGGGACTCTAACTATGGCTACACCTTC.

The chain uses TRBV30 and TRBJ1-3; 9 nucleotides match TRBD1. The CDR3 consists of 15 residues. Trimming cost V 5 bases and J 0 bases; bases outside gene matches: 5. Germline V gene data show CDR1 as GTSNPN and CDR2 as SVGIG (reference sequence). The CDR3 DNA reads as TGTGCCTGGCGCCGGGACAGGGTCTCTGGAAACACCATATATTTT. It yields the protein CAWRRDRVSGNTIYF.

The rearrangement links TRBV29-1 to TRBJ1-3; D gene ambiguous. This CDR3 has 13 residues. Looked up from germline, CDR1 is SQVTM and CDR2 is ANQGSEA. V dropped 1 base and J dropped 8 bases, with 12 bases sitting between them. CDR3 nucleotide sequence: TGCAGCGTTGAAGCGGACGGCCGGGACACCATATATTTT. It codes for CSVEADGRDTIYF.

The count of this clone is one. The CDR3 DNA follows: TGCAGTGCTAGTAAGCCGGGACAGAGTAGCAATCAGCCCCAGCATTTT. Translating it yields CSASKPGQSSNQPQHF. The chain is built from TRBV20-1 and TRBJ1-5, with 7 bases aligning to TRBD1. The V gene's germline CDR1 is DFQATT and CDR2 SNEGSKA (reference sequence). This CDR3 spans 16 amino acids. V was clipped by 3 bases and J by 0 bases; unmatched bases: 8.

The chain uses TRBV5-1 and TRBJ2-3; the match to TRBD2 covers 9 bases. The germline V gene has CDR1 SGHRS and CDR2 YFSETQ. The CDR3 contains 16 residues. V lost 0 bases and J lost 2; bases outside the gene matches: 4. CDR3 region: CASSLAPSGNTDTQYF. CDR3 bases: TGCGCCAGCAGCTTGGCCCCTAGCGGGAACACAGATACGCAGTATTTT.

The V and J genes are TRBV6-1 and TRBJ1-4, with 9 bases lining up with TRBD1. Germline trimming cut 2 bases from V and 8 bases from J; bases unmatched to any gene: 9. Germline CDR1 and CDR2: MNHNS and SASEGT. The CDR3 is 16 residues long. The CDR3: CASSERIQGAREKLFF. As DNA, the CDR3 is TGTGCCAGCAGTGAAAGGATACAGGGGGCAAGGGAAAAACTGTTTTTT.

The chain has TRBV27 and TRBJ1-2; tentatively, D is TRBD1 (5 bases). The CDR3 totals 16 residues. V lost 4 bases to trimming and J lost 1 base, with 16 bases between them. CDR1 MNHEY and CDR2 SMNVEV come from the germline V gene (reference sequence). The CDR3 loop is CASSSATWGINYGYTF. The CDR3 nucleotides read TGTGCCAGCAGTTCGGCCACGTGGGGGATTAACTATGGCTACACCTTC.

The chain has TRBV9 and TRBJ1-1; no firm D call. CDR3 length equals 16 residues. Germline CDR1 SGDLS, CDR2 YYNGEE. Trimming pared 1 base from V and 4 bases from J, leaving 17 bases between. The CDR3 is CASSVTGVPDGTEAFF. CDR3 sequence (DNA): TGTGCCAGCAGCGTAACCGGGGTTCCCGATGGCACTGAAGCTTTCTTT.

V usage is TRBV5-1 and J usage is TRBJ1-3, with 7 bases lining up with TRBD1. The CDR3 has 14 residues. Germline loops: CDR1 SGHRS, CDR2 YFSETQ. Losses at the gene ends were 1 base for V and 4 bases for J; bases not matched to a gene: 2. The CDR3 protein is CASSLTGDGNTIYF. CDR3 nucleotide sequence: TGCGCCAGCAGCTTGACAGGGGACGGAAACACCATATATTTT. Complete variable domain (other parts from reference TRBV5-1 and TRBJ1-3): KAGVTQTPRYLIKTRGQQVTLSCSPISGHRSVSWYQQTPGQGLQFLFEYFSETQRNKGNFPGRFSGRQFSNSRSEMNVSTLELGDSALYLCASSLTGDGNTIYFGEGSWLTVV.

The rearrangement uses TRBV6-1 and TRBJ2-7, with 10 bases identical to TRBD1. CDR1 is MNHNS and CDR2 is SASEGT in the germline V gene. The J segment lost 1 base and the V segment lost 4 bases, leaving 10 bases of the junction unmatched. This CDR3 comprises 17 residues. The CDR3 sequence: CASSARTGGIGSYEQYF. DNA of the CDR3: TGTGCCAGCAGTGCTAGGACAGGGGGAATTGGGTCCTACGAGCAGTACTTC.

The chain links TRBV19 to TRBJ1-6; possible D gene TRBD1, 5 bases. CDR1 and CDR2 from the germline V gene are LNHDA and SQIVND (reference sequence). Trimming took 5 bases from V and 6 from J, leaving 11 bases between them. This CDR3 contains 14 residues. The CDR3 DNA is TGTGCCAGTAGTGTCTCAGGGTTTAATTCACCCCTCCACTTT. Protein sequence: CASSVSGFNSPLHF.

The chain carries TRBV5-1 and TRBJ1-6, with 8 bases identical to TRBD1. Germline loops: CDR1 SGHRS, CDR2 YFSETQ. V was clipped by 4 bases and J by 0 bases; unmatched bases: 9. This CDR3 comprises 18 residues. CDR3 residues: CASSRRTGQSSYNSPLHF. The CDR3 DNA reads TGCGCCAGCAGCCGGAGGACAGGGCAAAGCTCCTATAATTCACCCCTCCACTTT.

The chain has TRBV27 and TRBJ1-5; TRBD1 is a possible D gene (5 bases). Trimming shortened V by 6 bases and J by 9 bases, and 21 bases separated the two germline ends. The CDR3 extends over 15 amino acids. Per germline, CDR1 MNHEY and CDR2 SMNVEV (reference sequence). Here the CDR3 DNA reads TGTGCCAGCAGACTGAAACCGCAGGGAAGTCGGCCCCAGCATTTT. It translates to CASRLKPQGSRPQHF.

The genes are TRBV29-1 and TRBJ2-2, with D hard to call. Germline CDR1 is SQVTM and CDR2 is ANQGSEA. V was shortened by 3 bases and J by 2 bases, with 10 bases between the two germline ends. The length of the CDR3 is 14 residues. The CDR3 loop reads CSVEAALNTGELFF. DNA for the CDR3: TGCAGCGTTGAGGCTGCTCTTAACACCGGGGAGCTGTTTTTT.